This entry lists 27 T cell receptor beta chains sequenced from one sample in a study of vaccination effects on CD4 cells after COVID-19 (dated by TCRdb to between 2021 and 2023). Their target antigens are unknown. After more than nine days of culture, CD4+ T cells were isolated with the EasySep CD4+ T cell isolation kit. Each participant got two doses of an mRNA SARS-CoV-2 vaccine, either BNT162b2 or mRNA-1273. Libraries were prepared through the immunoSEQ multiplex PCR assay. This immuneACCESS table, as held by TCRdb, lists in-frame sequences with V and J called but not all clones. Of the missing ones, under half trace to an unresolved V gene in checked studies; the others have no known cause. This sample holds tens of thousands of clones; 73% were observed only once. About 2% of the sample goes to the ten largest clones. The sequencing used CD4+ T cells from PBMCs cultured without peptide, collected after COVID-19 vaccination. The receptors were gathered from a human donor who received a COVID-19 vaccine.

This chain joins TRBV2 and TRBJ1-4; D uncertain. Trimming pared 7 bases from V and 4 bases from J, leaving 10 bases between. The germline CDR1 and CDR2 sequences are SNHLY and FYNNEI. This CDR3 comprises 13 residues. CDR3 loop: CASIKRSNEKLFF. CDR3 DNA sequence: TGTGCCAGCATCAAAAGGAGTAATGAAAAACTGTTTTTT.

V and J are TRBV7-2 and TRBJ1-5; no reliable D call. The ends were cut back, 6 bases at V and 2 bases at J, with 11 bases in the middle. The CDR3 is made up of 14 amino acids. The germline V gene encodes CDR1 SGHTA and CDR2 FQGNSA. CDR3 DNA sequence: TGTGCCAGCAGTTCTTGGTTGGGCAATCAGCCCCAGCATTTT. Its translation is CASSSWLGNQPQHF.

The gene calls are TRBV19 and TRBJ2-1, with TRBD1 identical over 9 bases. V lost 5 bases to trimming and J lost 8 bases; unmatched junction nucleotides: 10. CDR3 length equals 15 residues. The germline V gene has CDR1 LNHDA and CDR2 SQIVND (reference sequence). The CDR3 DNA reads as TGTGCCAGTAGTGTCGCGGGACAGGGAGAGTATGAGCAGTTCTTC. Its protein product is CASSVAGQGEYEQFF. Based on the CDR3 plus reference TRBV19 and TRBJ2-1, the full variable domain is DGGITQSPKYLFRKEGQNVTLSCEQNLNHDAMYWYRQDPGQGLRLIYYSQIVNDFQKGDIAEGYSVSREKKESFPLTVTSAQKNPTAFYLCASSVAGQGEYEQFFGPGTRLTVL.

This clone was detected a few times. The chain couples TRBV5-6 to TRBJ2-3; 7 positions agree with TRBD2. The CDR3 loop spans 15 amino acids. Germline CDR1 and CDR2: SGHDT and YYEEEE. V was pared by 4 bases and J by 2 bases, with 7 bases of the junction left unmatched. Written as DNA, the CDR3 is TGTGCCAGCAGCCGGGGGGTGGGAGTCACAGATACGCAGTATTTT. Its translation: CASSRGVGVTDTQYF. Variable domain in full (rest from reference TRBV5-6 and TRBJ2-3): DAGVTQSPTHLIKTRGQQVTLRCSPKSGHDTVSWYQQALGQGPQFIFQYYEEEERQRGNFPDRFSGHQFPNYSSELNVNALLLGDSALYLCASSRGVGVTDTQYFGPGTRLTVL.

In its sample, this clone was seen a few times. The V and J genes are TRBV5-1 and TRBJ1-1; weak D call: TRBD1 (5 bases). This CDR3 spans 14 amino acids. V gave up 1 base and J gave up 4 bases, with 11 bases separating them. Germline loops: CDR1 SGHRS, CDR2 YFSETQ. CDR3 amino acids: CASSLQGRGTEAFF. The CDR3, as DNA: TGCGCCAGCAGCTTGCAGGGAAGGGGCACTGAAGCTTTCTTT. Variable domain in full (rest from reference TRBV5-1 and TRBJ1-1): KAGVTQTPRYLIKTRGQQVTLSCSPISGHRSVSWYQQTPGQGLQFLFEYFSETQRNKGNFPGRFSGRQFSNSRSEMNVSTLELGDSALYLCASSLQGRGTEAFFGQGTRLTVV.

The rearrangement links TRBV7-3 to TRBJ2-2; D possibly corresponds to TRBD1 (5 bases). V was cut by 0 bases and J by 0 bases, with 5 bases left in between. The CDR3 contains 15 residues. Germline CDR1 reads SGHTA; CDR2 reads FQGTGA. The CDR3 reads CASSLTGANTGELFF. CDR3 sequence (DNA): TGTGCCAGCAGCTTAACAGGGGCGAACACCGGGGAGCTGTTTTTT.

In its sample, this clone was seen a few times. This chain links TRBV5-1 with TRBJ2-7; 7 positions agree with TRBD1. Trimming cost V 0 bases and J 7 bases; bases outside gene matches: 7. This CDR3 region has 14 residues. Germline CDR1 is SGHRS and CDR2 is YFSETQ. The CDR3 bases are TGCGCCAGCAGCTTGGAGGGACAGAGCGGAGAGCAGTACGTC. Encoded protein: CASSLEGQSGEQYV.

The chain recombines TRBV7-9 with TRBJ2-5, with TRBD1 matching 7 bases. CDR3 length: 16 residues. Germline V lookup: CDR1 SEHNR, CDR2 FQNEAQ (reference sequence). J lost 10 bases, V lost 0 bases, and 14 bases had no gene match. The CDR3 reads CASSLAGTGAASDQYF. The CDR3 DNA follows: TGTGCCAGCAGCTTAGCGGGAACAGGGGCCGCGAGCGACCAGTACTTC.

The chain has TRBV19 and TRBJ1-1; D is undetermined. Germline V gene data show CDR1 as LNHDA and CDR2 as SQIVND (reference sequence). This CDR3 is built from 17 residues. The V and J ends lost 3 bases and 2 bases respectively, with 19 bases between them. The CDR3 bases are TGTGCCAGTAGTATCGGCCTCCTCGGCCGGGGAAACACTGAAGCTTTCTTT. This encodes CASSIGLLGRGNTEAFF.

CDR3 residues: CASSYIDRVQETQYF. Here the CDR3 DNA reads TGTGCCAGCAGTTACATCGACAGGGTCCAAGAGACCCAGTACTTC. V usage is TRBV6-2 or TRBV6-3 and J usage is TRBJ2-5; 7 positions match TRBD1. The CDR3 is 15 amino acids. Trimming at V came to 2 bases and at J to 1 base, leaving 4 bases not matched to a gene. CDR1 is MNHEY, CDR2 SVGEGT, per germline.

CDR3 protein: CAWSGQLSEKLFF. The CDR3 DNA sequence: TGTGCCTGGAGTGGACAGCTTAGTGAAAAACTGTTTTTT. The chain carries TRBV30 and TRBJ1-4; D possibly corresponds to TRBD1 (5 bases). V lost 1 base and J lost 7, with 10 bases in between. This CDR3 has 13 residues. Per germline, CDR1 GTSNPN and CDR2 SVGIG (reference sequence).

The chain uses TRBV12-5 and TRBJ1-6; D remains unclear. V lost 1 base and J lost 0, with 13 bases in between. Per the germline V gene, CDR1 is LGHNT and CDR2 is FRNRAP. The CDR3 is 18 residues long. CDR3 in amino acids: CASGLEDGISSYNSPLHF. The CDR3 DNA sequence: TGTGCTAGTGGTTTGGAAGACGGGATAAGCTCCTATAATTCACCCCTCCACTTT. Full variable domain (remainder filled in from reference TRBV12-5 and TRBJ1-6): DARVTQTPRHKVTEMGQEVTMRCQPILGHNTVFWYRQTMMQGLELLAYFRNRAPLDDSGMPKDRFSAEMPDATLATLKIQPSEPRDSAVYFCASGLEDGISSYNSPLHFGNGTRLTVT.

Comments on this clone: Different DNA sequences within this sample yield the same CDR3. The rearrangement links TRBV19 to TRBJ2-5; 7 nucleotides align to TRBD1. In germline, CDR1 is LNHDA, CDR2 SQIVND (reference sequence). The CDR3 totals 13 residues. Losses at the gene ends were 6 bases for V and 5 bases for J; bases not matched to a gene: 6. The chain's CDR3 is CASSDRARETQYF. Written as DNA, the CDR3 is TGTGCCAGTAGCGACAGGGCGAGGGAGACCCAGTACTTC.

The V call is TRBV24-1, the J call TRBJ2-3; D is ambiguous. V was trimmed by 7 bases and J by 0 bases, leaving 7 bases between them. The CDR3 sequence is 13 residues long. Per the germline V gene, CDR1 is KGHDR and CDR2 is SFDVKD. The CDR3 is CATSGFSTDTQYF. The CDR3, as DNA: TGTGCCACCAGCGGGTTTAGCACAGATACGCAGTATTTT.

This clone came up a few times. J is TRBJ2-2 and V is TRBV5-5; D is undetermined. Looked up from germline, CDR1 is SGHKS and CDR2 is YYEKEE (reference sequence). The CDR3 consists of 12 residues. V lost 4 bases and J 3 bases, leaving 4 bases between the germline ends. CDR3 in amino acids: CASSPDTGELFF. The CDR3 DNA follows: TGTGCCAGCAGCCCAGACACCGGGGAGCTGTTTTTT.

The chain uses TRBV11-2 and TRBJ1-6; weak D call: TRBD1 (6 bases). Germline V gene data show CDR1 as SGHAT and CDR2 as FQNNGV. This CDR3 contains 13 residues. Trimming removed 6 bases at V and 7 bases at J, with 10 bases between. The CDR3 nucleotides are TGTGCCAGCAGTACAGGGTACAATTCACCCCTCCACTTT. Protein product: CASSTGYNSPLHF.

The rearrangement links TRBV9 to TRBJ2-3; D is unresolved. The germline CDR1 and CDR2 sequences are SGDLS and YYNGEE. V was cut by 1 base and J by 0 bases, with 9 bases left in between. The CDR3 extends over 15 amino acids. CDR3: CASSVRDGSTDTQYF. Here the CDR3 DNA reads TGTGCCAGCAGCGTACGCGATGGGAGCACAGATACGCAGTATTTT.

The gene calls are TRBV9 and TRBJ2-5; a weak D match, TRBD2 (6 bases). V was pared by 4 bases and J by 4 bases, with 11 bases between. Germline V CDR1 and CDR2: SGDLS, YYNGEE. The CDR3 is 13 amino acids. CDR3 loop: CASSPPGVETQYF. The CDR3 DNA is TGTGCCAGCAGCCCCCCGGGGGTAGAGACCCAGTACTTC.

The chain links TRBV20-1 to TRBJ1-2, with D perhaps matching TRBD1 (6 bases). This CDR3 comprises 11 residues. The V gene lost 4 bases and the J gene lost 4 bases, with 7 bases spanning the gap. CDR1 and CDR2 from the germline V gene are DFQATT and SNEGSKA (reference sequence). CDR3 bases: TGCAGTGCTATGGGGGCCTATGGCTACACCTTC. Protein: CSAMGAYGYTF.

CDR3 nucleotide sequence: TGTGCCAGCAGCTCAGGGACTAGCGGAGACCAAGAGACCCAGTACTTC. Translation: CASSSGTSGDQETQYF. The gene calls are TRBV11-3 and TRBJ2-5; 11 bases match TRBD2. Trimming removed 4 bases from V and 0 bases from J; junction bases left unmatched: 4. Germline V gene data show CDR1 as SGHNT and CDR2 as YENEEA. This CDR3 region has 16 residues.

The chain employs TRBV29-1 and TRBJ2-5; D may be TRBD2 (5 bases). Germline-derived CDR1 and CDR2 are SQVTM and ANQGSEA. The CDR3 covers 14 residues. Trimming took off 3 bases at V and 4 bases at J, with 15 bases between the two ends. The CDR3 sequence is CSVDRPGGGETQYF. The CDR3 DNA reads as TGCAGCGTTGATAGGCCAGGAGGCGGAGAGACCCAGTACTTC.

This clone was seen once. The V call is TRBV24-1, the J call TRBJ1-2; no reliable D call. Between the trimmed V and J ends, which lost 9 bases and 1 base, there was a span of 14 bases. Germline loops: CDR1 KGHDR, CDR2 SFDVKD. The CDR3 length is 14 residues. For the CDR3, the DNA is TGTGCCACCGGTGGCGCAGAGTTTAACTATGGCTACACCTTC. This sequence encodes CATGGAEFNYGYTF.

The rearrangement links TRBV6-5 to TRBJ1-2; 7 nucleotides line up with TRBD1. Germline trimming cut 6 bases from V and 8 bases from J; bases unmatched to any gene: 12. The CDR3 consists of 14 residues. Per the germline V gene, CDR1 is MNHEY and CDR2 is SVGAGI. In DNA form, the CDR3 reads TGTGCCAGCAGAGCACTTACAGGGGCTGCCGGCTACACCTTC. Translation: CASRALTGAAGYTF.

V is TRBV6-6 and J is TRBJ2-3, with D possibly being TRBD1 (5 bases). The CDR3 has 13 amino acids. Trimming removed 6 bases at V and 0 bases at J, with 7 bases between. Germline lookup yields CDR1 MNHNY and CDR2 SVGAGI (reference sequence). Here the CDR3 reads CASRDTSTDTQYF. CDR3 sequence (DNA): TGTGCCAGCAGGGACACAAGCACAGATACGCAGTATTTT.

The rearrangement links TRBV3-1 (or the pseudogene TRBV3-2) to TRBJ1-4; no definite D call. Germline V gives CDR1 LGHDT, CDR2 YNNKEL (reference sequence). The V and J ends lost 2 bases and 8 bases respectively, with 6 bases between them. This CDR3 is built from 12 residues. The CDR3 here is CASSQLYEKLFF. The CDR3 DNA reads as TGTGCCAGCAGCCAACTTTACGAAAAACTGTTTTTT.

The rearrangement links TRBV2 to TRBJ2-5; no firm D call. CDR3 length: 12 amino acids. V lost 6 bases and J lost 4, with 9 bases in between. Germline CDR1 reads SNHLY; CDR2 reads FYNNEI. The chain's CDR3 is CASRARAETQYF. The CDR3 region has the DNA TGTGCCAGCAGAGCTAGGGCAGAGACCCAGTACTTC.

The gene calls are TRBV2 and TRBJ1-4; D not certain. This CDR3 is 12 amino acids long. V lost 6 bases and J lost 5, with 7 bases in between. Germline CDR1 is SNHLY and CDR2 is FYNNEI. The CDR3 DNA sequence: TGTGCCAGCAGCGCTGGAAATGAAAAACTGTTTTTT. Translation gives CASSAGNEKLFF.